A selection of T cell receptor beta chains follows, all from one sample in a study of beta chain features in type 1 diabetes. Profiling relied on immunoSEQ multiplex PCR, and the TCRdb table lists in-frame clones only, not all of them. The sample consists of approximately 380,000 clones, roughly 16% of them appearing once. Material: naive CD4+ T cells from blood. These receptors all stem from a woman aged 18-29 years in good health. CDR3s include the opening cysteine and the closing phenylalanine or tryptophan. Each record gives: D gene, J gene, V gene, clone size, CDR3 protein, CDR3 DNA. A D gene is named only where the DNA matches it firmly. Rows may omit the clone size; those that give it use once, few, many or a size class.

d_gene: NA; j_gene: TRBJ2-1; v_gene: TRBV4-1; abundance: NA; CDR3aa: CASSLAGMQFF; CDR3nt: TGCGCCAGCAGCCTTGCGGGCATGCAGTTCTTC
d_gene: TRBD1; j_gene: TRBJ2-7; v_gene: TRBV28; abundance: NA; CDR3aa: CASSRPGGSYEQYF; CDR3nt: TGTGCCAGCAGTCGCCCAGGGGGCAGCTACGAGCAGTACTTC
d_gene: TRBD2; j_gene: TRBJ2-3; v_gene: TRBV7-2; abundance: few; CDR3aa: CASSETSGRADTQYF; CDR3nt: TGTGCCAGCAGCGAGACTAGCGGGAGGGCAGATACGCAGTATTTT
d_gene: TRBD1; j_gene: TRBJ2-5; v_gene: TRBV19; abundance: NA; CDR3aa: CASSRTGGSETQYF; CDR3nt: TGTGCCAGTAGCCGGACAGGGGGTTCGGAGACCCAGTACTTC
d_gene: NA; j_gene: TRBJ2-2; v_gene: TRBV9; abundance: NA; CDR3aa: CASSVRGSNTGELFF; CDR3nt: TGTGCCAGCAGCGTACGCGGGTCTAACACCGGGGAGCTGTTTTTT
d_gene: NA; j_gene: TRBJ2-5; v_gene: TRBV7-9; abundance: few; CDR3aa: CASSRLVVETQYF; CDR3nt: TGTGCCAGCAGCCGACTAGTCGTTGAGACCCAGTACTTC
d_gene: NA; j_gene: TRBJ2-6; v_gene: TRBV4-3; abundance: NA; CDR3aa: CASSHTGYPSGANVLTF; CDR3nt: TGCGCCAGCAGCCATACAGGGTATCCCTCTGGGGCCAACGTCCTGACTTTC
d_gene: NA; j_gene: TRBJ1-2; v_gene: TRBV5-1; abundance: few; CDR3aa: CASSLWLQGGYTF; CDR3nt: TGCGCCAGCAGCTTGTGGTTACAGGGAGGCTACACCTTC
d_gene: TRBD2; j_gene: TRBJ2-1; v_gene: TRBV27; abundance: NA; CDR3aa: CASAKGLAGVNEQFF; CDR3nt: TGTGCCAGCGCAAAAGGGCTAGCGGGCGTCAATGAGCAGTTCTTC
d_gene: NA; j_gene: TRBJ1-5; v_gene: TRBV7-2; abundance: NA; CDR3aa: CASSPSPGVGGNQPQHF; CDR3nt: TGTGCCAGCAGCCCCTCCCCCGGGGTTGGTGGCAATCAGCCCCAGCATTTT
d_gene: NA; j_gene: TRBJ2-7; v_gene: TRBV15; abundance: NA; CDR3aa: CATSRPLGLSGGYEQYF; CDR3nt: TGTGCCACCAGCAGACCCCTGGGACTCTCGGGCGGCTACGAGCAGTACTTC
d_gene: NA; j_gene: TRBJ2-1; v_gene: TRBV13; abundance: few; CDR3aa: CASSLLQGTSRINEQFF; CDR3nt: TGTGCCAGCAGCTTATTACAAGGGACTTCCCGGATTAATGAGCAGTTCTTC
d_gene: NA; j_gene: TRBJ1-5; v_gene: TRBV19; abundance: few; CDR3aa: CASSRQGNQPQHF; CDR3nt: TGTGCCAGTAGTCGGCAGGGGAACCAGCCCCAGCATTTT
d_gene: NA; j_gene: TRBJ1-2; v_gene: TRBV4-2; abundance: NA; CDR3aa: CASSQDRTFDLGYTF; CDR3nt: TGTGCCAGCAGCCAAGATCGGACATTCGACCTCGGCTACACCTTC
d_gene: NA; j_gene: TRBJ1-2; v_gene: TRBV5-6; abundance: few; CDR3aa: CASSFRGIIRNDGYTF; CDR3nt: TGTGCCAGCAGCTTTCGGGGGATTATTCGTAACGATGGCTACACCTTC
d_gene: TRBD1; j_gene: TRBJ2-7; v_gene: TRBV30; abundance: NA; CDR3aa: CAWDRGRRDEQYF; CDR3nt: TGTGCCTGGGACAGGGGGCGCCGGGACGAGCAGTACTTC
d_gene: NA; j_gene: TRBJ1-4; v_gene: TRBV18; abundance: NA; CDR3aa: CASSPSRGEATNEKLFF; CDR3nt: TGTGCCAGCTCACCATCACGGGGGGAGGCAACTAATGAAAAACTGTTTTTT
d_gene: NA; j_gene: TRBJ2-3; v_gene: TRBV7-2; abundance: once; CDR3aa: CASSLTLATDTQYF; CDR3nt: TGTGCCAGCAGCTTAACCCTAGCGACAGATACGCAGTATTTT
d_gene: NA; j_gene: TRBJ1-2; v_gene: TRBV6-6; abundance: few; CDR3aa: CASRTYGYTF; CDR3nt: TGTGCCAGCAGGACTTATGGCTACACCTTC
d_gene: TRBD2; j_gene: TRBJ2-3; v_gene: TRBV29-1; abundance: NA; CDR3aa: CSVEDAGVLDTQYF; CDR3nt: TGCAGCGTTGAAGATGCGGGAGTGCTAGATACGCAGTATTTT
d_gene: NA; j_gene: TRBJ2-7; v_gene: TRBV5-1; abundance: NA; CDR3aa: CASSSYRGGEQYF; CDR3nt: TGCGCCAGCAGCTCCTACAGGGGAGGCGAGCAGTACTTC
d_gene: TRBD2; j_gene: TRBJ2-3; v_gene: TRBV30; abundance: NA; CDR3aa: CAWRTSGVTDTQYF; CDR3nt: TGTGCCTGGAGGACTAGCGGGGTCACAGATACGCAGTATTTT
d_gene: NA; j_gene: TRBJ2-5; v_gene: TRBV27; abundance: NA; CDR3aa: CASTPHGVRETQYF; CDR3nt: TGTGCCAGCACACCCCACGGGGTTAGGGAGACCCAGTACTTC
d_gene: TRBD2; j_gene: TRBJ2-1; v_gene: TRBV15; abundance: few; CDR3aa: CATSRDEVSGIYNEQFF; CDR3nt: TGTGCCACCAGCAGAGATGAGGTTAGCGGGATCTACAATGAGCAGTTCTTC
d_gene: NA; j_gene: TRBJ2-5; v_gene: TRBV7-9; abundance: few; CDR3aa: CASSRRTGGETQYF; CDR3nt: TGTGCCAGCAGCCGTCGGACAGGAGGGGAGACCCAGTACTTC
d_gene: TRBD1; j_gene: TRBJ1-2; v_gene: TRBV27; abundance: NA; CDR3aa: CASSLSDRDGYTF; CDR3nt: TGTGCCAGCAGTTTATCAGACAGGGATGGCTACACCTTC
d_gene: TRBD1; j_gene: TRBJ1-1; v_gene: TRBV29-1; abundance: NA; CDR3aa: CSVEGTGAEAFF; CDR3nt: TGCAGCGTTGAAGGGACAGGCGCTGAAGCTTTCTTT
d_gene: NA; j_gene: TRBJ2-5; v_gene: TRBV7-9; abundance: NA; CDR3aa: CASSSQETQYF; CDR3nt: TGTGCCAGCAGCTCACAGGAGACCCAGTACTTC
d_gene: NA; j_gene: TRBJ1-4; v_gene: TRBV7-2; abundance: NA; CDR3aa: CASSQGTGNEKLFF; CDR3nt: TGTGCCAGCAGCCAAGGAACAGGGAATGAAAAACTGTTTTTT
d_gene: TRBD1; j_gene: TRBJ1-2; v_gene: TRBV7-9; abundance: few; CDR3aa: CASSKTGDRDGYTF; CDR3nt: TGTGCCAGCAGCAAGACAGGGGATAGGGATGGCTACACCTTC
d_gene: TRBD1; j_gene: TRBJ2-5; v_gene: TRBV5-1; abundance: NA; CDR3aa: CASTGQGRYQETQYF; CDR3nt: TGCGCCAGCACTGGACAGGGCCGGTACCAAGAGACCCAGTACTTC
d_gene: TRBD1; j_gene: TRBJ1-1; v_gene: TRBV6-5; abundance: few; CDR3aa: CASSWDRVSTEAFF; CDR3nt: TGTGCCAGCAGTTGGGACAGGGTATCCACTGAAGCTTTCTTT
d_gene: NA; j_gene: TRBJ2-7; v_gene: TRBV6-5; abundance: NA; CDR3aa: CASTDRLRSYEQYF; CDR3nt: TGTGCCAGCACCGACAGGCTCAGGTCCTACGAGCAGTACTTC
d_gene: NA; j_gene: TRBJ2-3; v_gene: TRBV4-2; abundance: NA; CDR3aa: CASSQSGPSTDTQYF; CDR3nt: TGTGCCAGCAGCCAATCTGGGCCTAGCACAGATACGCAGTATTTT
d_gene: NA; j_gene: TRBJ2-2; v_gene: TRBV9; abundance: NA; CDR3aa: CASSVGPDRELFF; CDR3nt: TGTGCCAGCAGCGTAGGACCGGACAGGGAGCTGTTTTTT
d_gene: NA; j_gene: TRBJ2-3; v_gene: TRBV4-3; abundance: few; CDR3aa: CASSQGLGADTQYF; CDR3nt: TGCGCCAGCAGCCAAGGGTTAGGGGCAGATACGCAGTATTTT
d_gene: NA; j_gene: TRBJ2-5; v_gene: TRBV6-5; abundance: NA; CDR3aa: CASSSHQEFETQYF; CDR3nt: TGTGCCAGCAGCTCCCATCAGGAATTTGAGACCCAGTACTTC
d_gene: TRBD2; j_gene: TRBJ2-5; v_gene: TRBV19; abundance: few; CDR3aa: CASSSQGTSRETQYF; CDR3nt: TGTGCCAGTAGTTCGCAAGGGACTAGTAGGGAGACCCAGTACTTC
d_gene: NA; j_gene: TRBJ1-2; v_gene: TRBV29-1; abundance: NA; CDR3aa: CSVWRAHGYTF; CDR3nt: TGCAGCGTTTGGAGGGCCCATGGCTACACCTTC
d_gene: NA; j_gene: TRBJ2-1; v_gene: TRBV29-1; abundance: few; CDR3aa: CSLTEWQDEQFF; CDR3nt: TGCAGCTTAACGGAATGGCAGGATGAGCAGTTCTTC
d_gene: TRBD1; j_gene: TRBJ1-1; v_gene: TRBV9; abundance: few; CDR3aa: CASSPRQGGTEAFF; CDR3nt: TGTGCCAGCAGCCCCCGACAGGGCGGGACTGAAGCTTTCTTT
d_gene: TRBD1; j_gene: TRBJ2-1; v_gene: TRBV20-1; abundance: few; CDR3aa: CSAAPGQEQFF; CDR3nt: TGCAGTGCAGCACCGGGACAGGAGCAGTTCTTC